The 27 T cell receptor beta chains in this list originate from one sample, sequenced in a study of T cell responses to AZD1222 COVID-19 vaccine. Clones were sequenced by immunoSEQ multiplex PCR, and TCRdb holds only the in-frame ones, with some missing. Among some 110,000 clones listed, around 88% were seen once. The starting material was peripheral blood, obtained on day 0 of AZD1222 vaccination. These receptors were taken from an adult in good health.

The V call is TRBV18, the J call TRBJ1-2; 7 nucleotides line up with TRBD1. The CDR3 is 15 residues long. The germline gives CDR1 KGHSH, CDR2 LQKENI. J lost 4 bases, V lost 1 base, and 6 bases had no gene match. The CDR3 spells CASSPLDRNLYGYTF. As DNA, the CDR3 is TGTGCCAGCTCACCACTGGACAGGAACCTCTATGGCTACACCTTC.

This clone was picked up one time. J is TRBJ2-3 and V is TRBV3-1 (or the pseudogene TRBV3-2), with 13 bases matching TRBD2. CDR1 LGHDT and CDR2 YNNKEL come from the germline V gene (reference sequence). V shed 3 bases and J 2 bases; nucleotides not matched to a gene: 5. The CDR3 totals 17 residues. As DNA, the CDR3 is TGTGCCAGCAGCCAGGGGACTAGCGGGATTCTCACAGATACGCAGTATTTT. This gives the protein CASSQGTSGILTDTQYF.

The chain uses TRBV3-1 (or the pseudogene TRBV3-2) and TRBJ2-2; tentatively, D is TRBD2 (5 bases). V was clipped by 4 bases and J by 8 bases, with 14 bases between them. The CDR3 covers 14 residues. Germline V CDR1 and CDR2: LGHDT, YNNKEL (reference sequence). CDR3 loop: CASSLKGVSGELFF. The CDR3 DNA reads TGTGCCAGCAGCCTGAAGGGAGTTTCAGGGGAGCTGTTTTTT.

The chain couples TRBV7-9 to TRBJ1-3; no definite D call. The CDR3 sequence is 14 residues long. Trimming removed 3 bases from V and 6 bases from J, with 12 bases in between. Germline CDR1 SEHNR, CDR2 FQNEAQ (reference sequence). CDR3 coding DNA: TGTGCCAGCAGCTTTGGTGGGTTTGTAAACACCATATATTTT. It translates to CASSFGGFVNTIYF.

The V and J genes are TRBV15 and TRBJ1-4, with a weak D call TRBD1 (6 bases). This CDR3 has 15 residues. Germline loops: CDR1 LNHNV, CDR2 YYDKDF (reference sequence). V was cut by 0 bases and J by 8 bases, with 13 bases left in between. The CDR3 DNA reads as TGTGCCACCAGCAGAGATTATTCGACAGGCGAAAAACTGTTTTTT. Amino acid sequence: CATSRDYSTGEKLFF.

CDR3 coding DNA: TGTGCCAGCAGCAAGAGGGGGGTTATTATCTACGAGCAGTACTTC. Translating it yields CASSKRGVIIYEQYF. This sequence joins TRBV6-5 and TRBJ2-7; perhaps D is TRBD1 or TRBD2 (6 bases each). Trimming removed 6 bases at V and 3 bases at J, with 18 bases between. The CDR3 spans 15 residues. The germline V gene encodes CDR1 MNHEY and CDR2 SVGAGI.

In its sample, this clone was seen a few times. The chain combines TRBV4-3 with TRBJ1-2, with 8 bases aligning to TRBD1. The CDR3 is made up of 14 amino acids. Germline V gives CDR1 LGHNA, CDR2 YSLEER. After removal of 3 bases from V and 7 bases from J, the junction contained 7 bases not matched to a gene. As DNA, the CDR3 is TGCGCCAGCAGCCACCTTACAGGGGGAGGTGGCTACACCTTC. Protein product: CASSHLTGGGGYTF.

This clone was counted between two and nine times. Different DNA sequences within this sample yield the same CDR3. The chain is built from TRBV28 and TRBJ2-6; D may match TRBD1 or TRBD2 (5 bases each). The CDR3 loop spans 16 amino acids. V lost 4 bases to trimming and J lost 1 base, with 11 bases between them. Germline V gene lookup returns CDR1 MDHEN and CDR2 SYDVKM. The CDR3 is CASSSPGRSGANVLTF. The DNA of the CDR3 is TGTGCCAGCAGTTCCCCGGGGCGATCTGGGGCCAACGTCCTGACTTTC. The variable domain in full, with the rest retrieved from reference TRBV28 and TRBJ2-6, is DVKVTQSSRYLVKRTGEKVFLECVQDMDHENMFWYRQDPGLGLRLIYFSYDVKMKEKGDIPEGYSVSREKKERFSLILESASTNQTSMYLCASSSPGRSGANVLTFGAGSRLTVL.

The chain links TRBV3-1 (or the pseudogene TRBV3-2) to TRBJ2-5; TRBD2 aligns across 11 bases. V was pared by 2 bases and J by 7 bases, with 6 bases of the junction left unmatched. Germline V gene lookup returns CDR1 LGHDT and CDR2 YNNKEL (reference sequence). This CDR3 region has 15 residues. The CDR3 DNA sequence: TGTGCCAGCAGCCAACAGACTAGCGGGGTAGGGACCCAGTACTTC. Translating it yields CASSQQTSGVGTQYF.

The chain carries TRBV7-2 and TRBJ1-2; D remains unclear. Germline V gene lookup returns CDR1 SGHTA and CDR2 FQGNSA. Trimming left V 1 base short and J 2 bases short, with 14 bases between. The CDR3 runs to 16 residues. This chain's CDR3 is CASSLVKRATNYGYTF. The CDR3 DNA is TGTGCCAGCAGCTTAGTCAAAAGGGCAACAAACTATGGCTACACCTTC. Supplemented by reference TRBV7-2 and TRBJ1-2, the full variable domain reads GAGVSQSPSNKVTEKGKDVELRCDPISGHTALYWYRQSLGQGLEFLIYFQGNSAPDKSGLPSDRFSAERTGGSVSTLTIQRTQQEDSAVYLCASSLVKRATNYGYTFGSGTRLTVV.

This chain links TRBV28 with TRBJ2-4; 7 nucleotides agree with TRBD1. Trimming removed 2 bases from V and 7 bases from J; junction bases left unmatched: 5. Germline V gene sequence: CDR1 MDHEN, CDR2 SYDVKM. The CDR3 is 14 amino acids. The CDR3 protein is CASSLGNRGNIQYF. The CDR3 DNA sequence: TGTGCCAGCAGTTTAGGGAACAGGGGTAACATTCAGTACTTC.

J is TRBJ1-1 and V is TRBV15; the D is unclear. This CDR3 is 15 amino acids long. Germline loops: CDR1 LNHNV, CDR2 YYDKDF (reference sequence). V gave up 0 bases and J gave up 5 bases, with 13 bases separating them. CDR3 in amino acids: CATSREGTRKTEAFF. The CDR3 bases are TGTGCCACCAGCAGAGAGGGCACGAGGAAGACTGAAGCTTTCTTT. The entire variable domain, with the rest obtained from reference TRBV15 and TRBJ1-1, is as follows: DAMVIQNPRYQVTQFGKPVTLSCSQTLNHNVMYWYQQKSSQAPKLLFHYYDKDFNNEADTPDNFQSRRPNTSFCFLDIRSPGLGDTAMYLCATSREGTRKTEAFFGQGTRLTVV.

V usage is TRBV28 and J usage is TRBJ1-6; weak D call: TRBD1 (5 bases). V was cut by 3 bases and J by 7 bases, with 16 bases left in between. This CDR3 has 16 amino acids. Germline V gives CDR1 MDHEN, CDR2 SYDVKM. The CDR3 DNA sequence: TGTGCCAGCAGTTTCTCTAATGGGGCGAGAAATTCACCCCTCCACTTT. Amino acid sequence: CASSFSNGARNSPLHF.

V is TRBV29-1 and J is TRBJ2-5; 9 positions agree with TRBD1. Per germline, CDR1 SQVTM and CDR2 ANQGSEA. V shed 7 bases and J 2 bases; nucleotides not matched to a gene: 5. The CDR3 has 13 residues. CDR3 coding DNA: TGCAGCGGGAGGACAGGGGTACAAGAGACCCAGTACTTC. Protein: CSGRTGVQETQYF.

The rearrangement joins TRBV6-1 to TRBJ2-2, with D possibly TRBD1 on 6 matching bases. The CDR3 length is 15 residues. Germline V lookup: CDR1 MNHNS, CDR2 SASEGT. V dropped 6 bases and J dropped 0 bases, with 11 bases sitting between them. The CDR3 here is CASSHGQTNTGELFF. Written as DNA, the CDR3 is TGTGCCAGCAGCCACGGACAGACGAACACCGGGGAGCTGTTTTTT.

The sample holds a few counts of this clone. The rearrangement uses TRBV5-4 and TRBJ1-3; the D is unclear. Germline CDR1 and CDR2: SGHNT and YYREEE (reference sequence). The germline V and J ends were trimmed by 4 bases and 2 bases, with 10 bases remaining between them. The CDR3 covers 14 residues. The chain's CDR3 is CASSPETAGNTIYF. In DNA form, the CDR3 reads TGTGCCAGCAGCCCCGAAACTGCTGGAAACACCATATATTTT.

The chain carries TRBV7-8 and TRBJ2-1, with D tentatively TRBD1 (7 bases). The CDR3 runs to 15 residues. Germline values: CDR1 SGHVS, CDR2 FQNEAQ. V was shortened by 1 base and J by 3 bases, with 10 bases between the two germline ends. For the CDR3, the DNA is TGTGCCAGCAGCTTAGATCAGGGGGGCTACAATGAGCAGTTCTTC. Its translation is CASSLDQGGYNEQFF.

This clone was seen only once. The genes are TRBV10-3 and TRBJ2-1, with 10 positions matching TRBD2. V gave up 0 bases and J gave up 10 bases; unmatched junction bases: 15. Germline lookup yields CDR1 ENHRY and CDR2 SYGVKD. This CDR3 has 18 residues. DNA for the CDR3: TGTGCCATCAGTGAGTCGAAGTCTCCAGCGGGGGGGAGAGGGGAGCAGTTCTTC. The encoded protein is CAISESKSPAGGRGEQFF.

CDR3 bases: TGTGCCAGCAGCTTAGGACAGCAAAATCAGCCCCAGCATTTT. Translated, it gives CASSLGQQNQPQHF. This chain uses TRBV7-2 with TRBJ1-5; tentative D call: TRBD1 (5 bases). The CDR3 is 14 residues long. The V gene's germline CDR1 is SGHTA and CDR2 FQGNSA. Trimming left V 1 base short and J 4 bases short, with 8 bases between.

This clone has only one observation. The CDR3 loop is CATGTGTGTYGYTF. Written as DNA, the CDR3 is TGTGCCACAGGGACCGGGACAGGGACCTATGGCTACACCTTC. The J gene is TRBJ1-2, the V gene TRBV24-1; 9 bases line up with TRBD1. J was trimmed by 4 bases and V by 10 bases; bases with no gene match: 9. The CDR3 has 14 amino acids. CDR1 is KGHDR, CDR2 SFDVKD, per germline.

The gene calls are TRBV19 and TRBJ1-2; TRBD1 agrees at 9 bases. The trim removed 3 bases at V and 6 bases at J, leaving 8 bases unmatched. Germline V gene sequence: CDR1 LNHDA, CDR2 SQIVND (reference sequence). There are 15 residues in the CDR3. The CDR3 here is CASSIFFGTGNGYTF. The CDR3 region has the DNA TGTGCCAGTAGTATCTTCTTTGGGACAGGGAATGGCTACACCTTC.

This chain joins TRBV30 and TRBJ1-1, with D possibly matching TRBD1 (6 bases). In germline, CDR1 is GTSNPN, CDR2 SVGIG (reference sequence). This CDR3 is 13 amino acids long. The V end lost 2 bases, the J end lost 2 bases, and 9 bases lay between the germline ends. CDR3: CAWSLQGNTEAFF. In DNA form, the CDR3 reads TGTGCCTGGAGTCTACAGGGAAACACTGAAGCTTTCTTT. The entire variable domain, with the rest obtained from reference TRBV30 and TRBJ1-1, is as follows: SQTIHQWPATLVQPVGSPLSLECTVEGTSNPNLYWYRQAAGRGLQLLFYSVGIGQISSEVPQNLSASRPQDRQFILSSKKLLLSDSGFYLCAWSLQGNTEAFFGQGTRLTVV.

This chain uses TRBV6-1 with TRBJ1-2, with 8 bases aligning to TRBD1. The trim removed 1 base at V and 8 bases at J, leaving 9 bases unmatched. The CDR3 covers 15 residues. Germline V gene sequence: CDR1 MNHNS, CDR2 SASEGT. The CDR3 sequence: CASSEGTGRFGGYTF. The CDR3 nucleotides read TGTGCCAGCAGTGAAGGGACAGGGAGATTCGGGGGCTACACCTTC.

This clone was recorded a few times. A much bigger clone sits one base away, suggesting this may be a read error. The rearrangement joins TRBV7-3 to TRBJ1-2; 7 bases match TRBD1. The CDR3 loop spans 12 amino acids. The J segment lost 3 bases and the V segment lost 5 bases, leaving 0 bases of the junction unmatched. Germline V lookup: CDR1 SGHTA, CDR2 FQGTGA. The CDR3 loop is CASSQGDYGYTF. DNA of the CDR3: TGTGCCAGCAGCCAGGGGGACTATGGCTACACCTTC.

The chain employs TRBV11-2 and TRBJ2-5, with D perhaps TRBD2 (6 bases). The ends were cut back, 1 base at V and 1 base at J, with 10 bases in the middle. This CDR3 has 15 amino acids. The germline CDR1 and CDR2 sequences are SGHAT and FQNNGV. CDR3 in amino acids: CASSLVAGSQETQYF. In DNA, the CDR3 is TGTGCCAGCAGCTTAGTTGCGGGGTCCCAAGAGACCCAGTACTTC.

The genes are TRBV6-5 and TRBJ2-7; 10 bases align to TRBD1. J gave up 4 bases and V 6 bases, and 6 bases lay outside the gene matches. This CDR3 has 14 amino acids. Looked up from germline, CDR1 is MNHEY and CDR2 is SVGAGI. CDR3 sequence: CASRTGTGDYEQYF. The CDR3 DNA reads TGTGCCAGCAGGACCGGGACAGGGGATTACGAGCAGTACTTC.

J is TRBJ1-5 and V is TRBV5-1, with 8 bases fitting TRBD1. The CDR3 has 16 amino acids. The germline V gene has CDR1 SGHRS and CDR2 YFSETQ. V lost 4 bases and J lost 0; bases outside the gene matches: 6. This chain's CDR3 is CASSPGTGHSNQPQHF. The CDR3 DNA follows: TGCGCCAGCAGCCCCGGGACAGGTCATAGCAATCAGCCCCAGCATTTT.